The sequence of this TCR beta chain was determined in a study of shared clonotypes between healthy human individuals. Points from the study as a whole: Genetic and exposure-history diversity was limited by the small donor number. It was observed that 5% to 6% of naive CD4 clonotypes were shared across several donors.

V lost 6 bases and J lost 0, with 3 bases in between. Germline CDR1 and CDR2: SGDLS and YYNGEE. The CDR3 sequence is 12 residues long. CD45RO-negative cells were positively selected for CCR7, leaving out terminally differentiated effector memory CD45RA+ cells. Some clones are missing from TCRdb's copy, which holds only in-frame ones; the method was immunoSEQ multiplex PCR. The data show over 2 million clones, about 94% seen once. With regard to this clone: The antigen remains unidentified. Other DNA sequences in the same sample also yield this CDR3.

Specimen: naive CD8+ T cells sorted from blood. The TCR originated in a man between 18 and 35 years old in good health. The chain joins TRBV9 to TRBJ2-2; no clear D. CDR3 sequence: CASTPNTGELFF. CDR3 coding DNA: TGTGCCAGCACTCCGAACACCGGGGAGCTGTTTTTT.